This paragraph reports one T cell receptor (beta chain). The antigen remains undetermined. PCR primers comprised 60 Vbeta and 13 Jbeta primers. Produced via immunoSEQ multiplex PCR; TCRdb's table is partial and in-frame only. The table includes 90,000 to 100,000 clones, approximately 60% detected once. The data stem from a study of cytomegalovirus exposure and HLA in healthy donors. Overall study findings and caveats: The sole available immune exposure information was CMV serostatus. The CMV antigen specificity of a few CMV-associated chains was confirmed through in vitro analysis. An assumption of roughly uniform sequencing depth across donors underlay the presence/absence analyses.

The CDR3 contains 14 residues. V gave up 6 bases and J gave up 7 bases, with 19 bases separating them. Germline CDR1 and CDR2: MNHEY and SVGAGI. V and J are TRBV6-5 and TRBJ2-7; maybe TRBD2 (6 bases). This receptor was taken from a boy aged 5 to 17 in good health and CMV-seropositive. The source material was PBMCs. The CDR3: CASSQGGGSEEQYF. The CDR3, as DNA: TGTGCCAGCAGCCAGGGAGGAGGTTCGGAGGAGCAGTACTTC.